This T cell receptor beta chain was sequenced during a study of T cell repertoires and leukemia-associated antigens. Study as a whole: Each sample gave roughly 3.3 to 5.0 million effective reads.

This clonotype was counted only a few times. The antigen is undetermined. At one end, the junction sequence differs from germline, possibly due to a read error. The CDR3 is 15 amino acids. The germline V gene encodes CDR1 LNHDA and CDR2 SQIVND (reference sequence). Regarding the study as a whole: Specificity and function of the expanded clones need further investigation.

TCRdb reprocessed the 5' RACE reads with MiXCR, giving one entry per CDR3 protein. The sample comprises 10,000 to 15,000 distinct CDR3 sequences, roughly two fifths of which are singletons, and 33% rests with the top ten. Sequencing was done on a sample of CD3+ T cells sorted from blood and cultured. This chain connects TRBV19 to TRBJ2-7, with 9 bases lining up with TRBD1. The TCR comes from a female donor in good health. The chain's CDR3 is CAGSSRTGGFSEQYF. The CDR3 DNA follows: TGTGCCGGTAGTTCTAGAACAGGGGGCTTCAGCGAGCAGTACTTC.